Listed below are T cell receptor beta chains from one sample, sequenced in a study of T-cell reconstitution after alpha-beta-depleted transplantation in children. TCRdb recomputed calls from the PCR reads with MiXCR, one row per CDR3 protein. The sample contains 900,000 or so distinct CDR3 sequences, around 15% of which appear only once. Sequencing used PBMCs, mostly from graft donor cells, obtained 360 days after TCRalphabeta/CD19-depleted stem cell transplant. These receptors were obtained from a male patient under 18 who had a stem cell transplant for acute lymphoblastic leukemia, so the T cells may come from the graft donor. Each CDR3 is given with its conserved first and last residue. D genes are given only for firm matches. Only part of the rows carry a size: once, few, many, or a class if the clone is expanded.

V: TRBV28
size: many
D: .
J: TRBJ2-7
CDR3: CASGRTSYEQYF
DNA: TGTGCCAGCGGCCGAACTAGCTACGAGCAGTACTTC

V: TRBV14
size: few
D: .
J: TRBJ1-1
CDR3: CASRPGRFFMNTEAFF
DNA: TGTGCCAGCAGACCGGGCCGCTTTTTCATGAACACTGAAGCTTTCTTT

V: TRBV3-1
size: .
D: .
J: TRBJ2-1
CDR3: CASSFIGAGLSYNEQFF
DNA: TGTGCCAGCAGCTTCATAGGGGCGGGGCTCTCCTACAATGAGCAGTTCTTC

V: TRBV5-6
size: few
D: .
J: TRBJ2-4
CDR3: CASSTERGDIQYF
DNA: TGTGCCAGCAGTACCGAGCGTGGTGACATTCAGTACTTC

V: TRBV12-3/TRBV12-4
size: few
D: TRBD1
J: TRBJ2-1
CDR3: CASTLTGTYNEQFF
DNA: TGTGCCAGCACCTTGACAGGGACCTACAATGAGCAGTTCTTC

V: TRBV9
size: many
D: TRBD2
J: TRBJ2-1
CDR3: CASSVEPSGRGYNEQFF
DNA: TGTGCCAGCAGCGTAGAGCCTAGCGGGAGGGGTTACAATGAGCAGTTCTTC

V: TRBV12-3/TRBV12-4
size: .
D: TRBD2
J: TRBJ2-1
CDR3: CASRPGLPGSDEQFF
DNA: TGTGCCAGCAGACCGGGACTACCTGGGAGCGATGAGCAGTTCTTC

V: TRBV3-1
size: .
D: .
J: TRBJ2-1
CDR3: CASSQSRDLISNEQFF
DNA: TGTGCCAGCAGCCAATCCCGGGACCTCATTAGCAATGAGCAGTTCTTC

V: TRBV6-5
size: .
D: .
J: TRBJ2-5
CDR3: CASSYSTGRETQYF
DNA: TGTGCCAGCAGTTACTCGACCGGAAGAGAGACCCAGTACTTC

V: TRBV24-1
size: few
D: .
J: TRBJ1-3
CDR3: CATSGGGTGNTIYF
DNA: TGTGCCACCAGTGGGGGGGGAACTGGAAACACCATATATTTT

V: TRBV14
size: few
D: .
J: TRBJ2-7
CDR3: CASSQVGTNLYEQYF
DNA: TGTGCCAGCAGCCAAGTCGGGACAAACCTATACGAGCAGTACTTC

V: TRBV13
size: few
D: .
J: TRBJ2-3
CDR3: CASSSRRLTSPSTDTQYF
DNA: TGTGCCAGCAGCTCCCGACGGTTGACTAGTCCTAGCACAGATACGCAGTATTTT

V: TRBV9
size: .
D: .
J: TRBJ2-1
CDR3: CASSVAHGRQHYEQFF
DNA: TGTGCCAGCAGCGTAGCTCACGGGAGACAGCATTATGAGCAGTTCTTC

V: TRBV6-1
size: .
D: .
J: TRBJ2-1
CDR3: CASILSGEGEQFF
DNA: TGTGCCAGCATTCTTTCTGGGGAAGGTGAGCAGTTCTTC

V: TRBV5-1
size: .
D: TRBD1
J: TRBJ1-3
CDR3: CASSHGTGGNTIYF
DNA: TGCGCCAGCAGCCACGGGACAGGCGGAAACACCATATATTTT

V: TRBV7-6
size: .
D: TRBD2
J: TRBJ2-1
CDR3: CASSWQGGSGRDEQFF
DNA: TGTGCCAGCAGCTGGCAAGGTGGTAGCGGGAGGGATGAGCAGTTCTTC

V: TRBV6-5
size: many
D: TRBD2
J: TRBJ2-1
CDR3: CASSYSFTSGRTYYNEQFF
DNA: TGTGCCAGCAGTTACTCGTTCACTAGCGGGAGGACCTACTACAATGAGCAGTTCTTC

V: TRBV29-1
size: many
D: TRBD1
J: TRBJ2-3
CDR3: CSVGARDRGFTDTQYF
DNA: TGCAGCGTGGGAGCCCGGGACAGGGGTTTCACAGATACGCAGTATTTT

V: TRBV30
size: .
D: TRBD2
J: TRBJ2-1
CDR3: CAWSGLAGGDEQFF
DNA: TGTGCCTGGAGTGGGCTAGCGGGAGGCGATGAGCAGTTCTTC

V: TRBV29-1
size: few
D: TRBD2
J: TRBJ2-3
CDR3: CSVDKSPGTSGRRSWADTQYF
DNA: TGCAGCGTTGACAAATCGCCGGGGACTAGCGGGAGAAGGAGTTGGGCAGATACGCAGTATTTT

V: TRBV15
size: .
D: .
J: TRBJ2-3
CDR3: CATSRVAGLHTDTQYF
DNA: TGTGCCACCAGCAGAGTCGCCGGCCTACACACAGATACGCAGTATTTT

V: TRBV5-6
size: few
D: .
J: TRBJ2-1
CDR3: CASTLRAGSYNEQFF
DNA: TGTGCCAGCACCCTTAGAGCCGGCTCCTACAATGAGCAGTTCTTC

V: TRBV4-1
size: few
D: TRBD2
J: TRBJ2-1
CDR3: CASSRYSGNRDEQFF
DNA: TGCGCCAGCAGCCGATATAGCGGGAATCGCGATGAGCAGTTCTTC

V: TRBV5-5
size: few
D: TRBD1
J: TRBJ1-2
CDR3: CASSLDPTGTLGGYTF
DNA: TGTGCCAGCAGCTTGGACCCGACAGGGACCCTGGGAGGCTACACCTTC

V: TRBV12-3/TRBV12-4
size: few
D: TRBD2
J: TRBJ2-7
CDR3: CASSFGTSGSSSYEQYF
DNA: TGTGCCAGCAGTTTTGGGACTAGCGGGAGCAGCTCCTACGAGCAGTACTTC

V: TRBV24-1
size: few
D: .
J: TRBJ2-3
CDR3: CATSERGGTDTQYF
DNA: TGTGCCACCAGTGAAAGAGGGGGGACAGATACGCAGTATTTT

V: TRBV12-3/TRBV12-4
size: .
D: .
J: TRBJ2-6
CDR3: CASSGRAGANVLTF
DNA: TGTGCCAGCAGTGGGCGGGCCGGGGCCAACGTCCTGACTTTC

V: TRBV20-1
size: few
D: .
J: TRBJ2-2
CDR3: CSARMPTNTGELFF
DNA: TGCAGTGCTAGGATGCCTACGAACACCGGGGAGCTGTTTTTT

V: TRBV20-1
size: .
D: .
J: TRBJ2-1
CDR3: CSAREDHEQFF
DNA: TGCAGTGCTAGAGAGGACCATGAGCAGTTCTTC

V: TRBV9
size: few
D: TRBD2
J: TRBJ2-7
CDR3: CASSGGLAPEQYF
DNA: TGTGCCAGCAGCGGCGGACTAGCGCCCGAGCAGTACTTC

V: TRBV5-1
size: many
D: .
J: TRBJ2-3
CDR3: CASSLGGQIADTQYF
DNA: TGCGCCAGCAGCTTGGGAGGACAGATCGCAGATACGCAGTATTTT

V: TRBV18
size: .
D: TRBD2
J: TRBJ2-7
CDR3: CASSPAGTSSYEQYF
DNA: TGTGCCAGCTCGCCTGCCGGGACTAGCTCCTACGAGCAGTACTTC

V: TRBV7-2
size: few
D: TRBD2
J: TRBJ2-7
CDR3: CASSLSPGGTGEQYF
DNA: TGTGCCAGCAGCTTATCTCCGGGAGGCACGGGGGAGCAGTACTTC

V: TRBV11-2
size: few
D: TRBD1
J: TRBJ1-4
CDR3: CASRSLRGRAREKLFF
DNA: TGTGCCAGCAGATCCCTCAGGGGGCGGGCCCGGGAAAAACTGTTTTTT

V: TRBV7-9
size: .
D: TRBD2
J: TRBJ2-5
CDR3: CASSLEVGGQETQYF
DNA: TGTGCCAGCAGCTTAGAAGTGGGAGGGCAAGAGACCCAGTACTTC

V: TRBV29-1
size: .
D: .
J: TRBJ2-4
CDR3: CSVLPGSIQYF
DNA: TGCAGCGTTCTCCCAGGGTCCATTCAGTACTTC

V: TRBV12-3/TRBV12-4
size: .
D: .
J: TRBJ2-1
CDR3: CASTQLVYNEQFF
DNA: TGTGCCAGCACCCAATTGGTTTACAATGAGCAGTTCTTC

V: TRBV18
size: .
D: .
J: TRBJ2-3
CDR3: CASSPGNLGTDTQYF
DNA: TGTGCCAGCTCACCTGGTAATTTGGGCACAGATACGCAGTATTTT

V: TRBV5-1
size: few
D: .
J: TRBJ2-4
CDR3: CASSFDYYRDSNIQYF
DNA: TGCGCCAGCAGTTTCGATTATTACCGGGACTCAAACATTCAGTACTTC

V: TRBV5-1
size: .
D: .
J: TRBJ2-7
CDR3: CASSWGTGPETYEQYF
DNA: TGCGCCAGCAGCTGGGGGACGGGACCGGAGACCTACGAGCAGTACTTC

V: TRBV7-2
size: few
D: .
J: TRBJ2-7
CDR3: CASSFFERFLHEQYF
DNA: TGTGCCAGCAGCTTTTTTGAGCGGTTTCTCCACGAGCAGTACTTC

V: TRBV27
size: few
D: .
J: TRBJ2-1
CDR3: CASSLSSGTFNEQFF
DNA: TGTGCCAGCAGTTTATCCTCCGGGACTTTCAATGAGCAGTTCTTC